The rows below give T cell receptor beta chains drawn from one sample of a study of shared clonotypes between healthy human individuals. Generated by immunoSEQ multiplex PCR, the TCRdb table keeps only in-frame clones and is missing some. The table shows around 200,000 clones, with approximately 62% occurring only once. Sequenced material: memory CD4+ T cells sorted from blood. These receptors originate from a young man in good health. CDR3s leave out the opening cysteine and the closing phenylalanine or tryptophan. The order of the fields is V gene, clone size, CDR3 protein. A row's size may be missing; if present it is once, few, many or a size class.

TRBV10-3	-	AISVQGLVMNTEAF
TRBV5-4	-	ASSLTSFDTQY
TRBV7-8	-	ATTDSSYNEQF
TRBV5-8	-	ASSKGLAGQETQY
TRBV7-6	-	ASSLVAGDTQY
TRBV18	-	ASSMPRAAKETQY
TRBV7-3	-	ASSSGLEQF
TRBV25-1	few	ASRGGATYNEQF
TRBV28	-	ASSISVGGGTDTQY
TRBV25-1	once	AVGPQGTDTQY
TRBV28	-	ASRDYRGSEQY
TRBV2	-	ASSERDRDTDTQY
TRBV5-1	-	ASSLGPGSGANVLT
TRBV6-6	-	ASRPGRGRGNTEAF
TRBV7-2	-	ASSYTGETQY
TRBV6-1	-	ASSAEAGGSYNEQF
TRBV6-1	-	ASSEASGSGTQY
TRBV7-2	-	ASSLGAGGRPYEQY
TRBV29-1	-	SAEQGMNTEAF
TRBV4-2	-	ASSQAGAYEQY
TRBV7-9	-	ASSPQLTGQGTDTQY
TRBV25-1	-	ASREQGHFHEQY
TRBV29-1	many	SVMTGNDGYT
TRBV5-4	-	ASSPGTSGRADTQY
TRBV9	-	ASSLRSGTGSYEQY
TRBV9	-	ASSVASGYNEQF
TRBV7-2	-	ASSLARGAGTEAF
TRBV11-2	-	ASSLERTAAQY
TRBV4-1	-	ASSQFGQKPEAF
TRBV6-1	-	ATHLGGFGYEQY
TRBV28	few	ASSSPGQGHEQY
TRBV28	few	ASRPSGGTEAF
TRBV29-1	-	SVYRTGSYEQY
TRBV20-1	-	SADYGGS
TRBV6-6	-	ASSGEDHGYT
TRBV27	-	ASSHLRLAGGPSEQF
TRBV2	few	ASSASGGSYEQY
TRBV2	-	ASSQDPGLAGDEQF
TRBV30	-	AWSVRGVGEQF
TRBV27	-	ASSLRQASYGYT
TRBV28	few	ASSRGTGGAEQY
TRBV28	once	ASKPRTGNYGYT
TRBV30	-	AWGGQSGYADTQY
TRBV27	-	ASSPTGVGQPQH
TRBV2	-	ASSAPIKTGGRNTIY
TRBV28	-	ATLRPRGARLNTGELF
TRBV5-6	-	ASSLQGGDTQY
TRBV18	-	ASSPPSTDEQY
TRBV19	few	ASSGQGARGSQPQH
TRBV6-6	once	ASSYSGSKETQY
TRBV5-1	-	ASSASGSIVHEQF